The sequence of this TCR beta chain was determined in a study of cytomegalovirus exposure and HLA in healthy donors. Regarding the study as a whole: The study designated 150 or so TCR beta chains cytomegalovirus-associated. It was only CMV serostatus that was available as immune exposure information.

Note on this clone: No antigen is known for it.

The study ran its PCR with 60 Vbeta and 13 Jbeta primers. Profiling relied on immunoSEQ multiplex PCR, and the TCRdb table lists in-frame clones only, not all of them. The sample comprises around 130,000 clones, 81% of which are singletons, and about 2.4% rests with the top ten. V lost 4 bases, J lost 1 base, and 4 bases stayed unmatched. The CDR3 totals 16 residues. Germline CDR1 LNHDA, CDR2 SQIVND (reference sequence). V gene TRBV19 combines with J gene TRBJ2-2; 9 positions match TRBD2. This TCR came from a woman aged 40 to 50 in good health and CMV-seronegative. The sample consisted of PBMCs. The CDR3 loop is CASSTAGGLNTGELFF. In nucleotides, the CDR3 is TGTGCCAGTAGTACAGCGGGGGGACTGAACACCGGGGAGCTGTTTTTT.